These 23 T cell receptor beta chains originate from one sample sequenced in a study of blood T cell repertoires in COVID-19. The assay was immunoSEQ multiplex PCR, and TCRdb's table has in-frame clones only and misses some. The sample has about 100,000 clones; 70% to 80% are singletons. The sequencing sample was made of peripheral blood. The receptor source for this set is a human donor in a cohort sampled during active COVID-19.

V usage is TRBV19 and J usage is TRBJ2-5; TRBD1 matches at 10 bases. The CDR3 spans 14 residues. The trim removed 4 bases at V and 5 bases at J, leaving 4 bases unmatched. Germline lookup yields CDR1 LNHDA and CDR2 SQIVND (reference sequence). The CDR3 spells CASSTTGGGETQYF. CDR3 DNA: TGTGCCAGTAGTACGACAGGGGGCGGGGAGACCCAGTACTTC. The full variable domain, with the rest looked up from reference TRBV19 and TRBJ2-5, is DGGITQSPKYLFRKEGQNVTLSCEQNLNHDAMYWYRQDPGQGLRLIYYSQIVNDFQKGDIAEGYSVSREKKESFPLTVTSAQKNPTAFYLCASSTTGGGETQYFGPGTRLLVL.

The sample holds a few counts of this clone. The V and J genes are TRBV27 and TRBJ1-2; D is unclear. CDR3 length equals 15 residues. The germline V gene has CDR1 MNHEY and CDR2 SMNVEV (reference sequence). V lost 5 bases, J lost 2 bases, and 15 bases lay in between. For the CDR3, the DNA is TGTGCCAGCAGTCGCACCCTCACAGCCAACTATGGCTACACCTTC. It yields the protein CASSRTLTANYGYTF.

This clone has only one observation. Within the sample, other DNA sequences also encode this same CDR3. CDR3 in amino acids: CASSPNRDYGYTF. As DNA, the CDR3 is TGTGCCAGCTCGCCGAACAGGGACTATGGCTACACCTTC. This chain links TRBV18 with TRBJ1-2, with D perhaps TRBD1 (6 bases). This CDR3 region has 13 residues. Germline assignment: CDR1 KGHSH and CDR2 LQKENI. Deletions cut 6 bases from V and 3 bases from J, with 11 bases between.

The DNA of the CDR3 is TGTGCCAGCACCCCACAGGGTGGTACTGAAGCTTTCTTT. It translates to CASTPQGGTEAFF. V and J are TRBV6-6 and TRBJ1-1; TRBD1 is a possible D gene (6 bases). CDR1 is MNHNY and CDR2 is SVGAGI in the germline V gene (reference sequence). The CDR3 totals 13 residues. The ends were cut back, 7 bases at V and 5 bases at J, with 14 bases in the middle.

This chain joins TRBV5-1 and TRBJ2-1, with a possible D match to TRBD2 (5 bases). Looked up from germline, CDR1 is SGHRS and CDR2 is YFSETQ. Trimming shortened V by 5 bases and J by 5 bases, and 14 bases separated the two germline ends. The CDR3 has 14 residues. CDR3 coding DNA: TGCGCCAGCAGGTACGGGGTCGGGGACAATGAGCAGTTCTTC. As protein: CASRYGVGDNEQFF. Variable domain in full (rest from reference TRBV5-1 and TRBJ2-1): KAGVTQTPRYLIKTRGQQVTLSCSPISGHRSVSWYQQTPGQGLQFLFEYFSETQRNKGNFPGRFSGRQFSNSRSEMNVSTLELGDSALYLCASRYGVGDNEQFFGPGTRLTVL.

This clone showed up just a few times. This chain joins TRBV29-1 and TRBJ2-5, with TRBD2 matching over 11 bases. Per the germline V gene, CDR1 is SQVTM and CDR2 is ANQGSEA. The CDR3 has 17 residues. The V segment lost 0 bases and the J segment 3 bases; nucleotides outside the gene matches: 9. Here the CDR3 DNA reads TGCAGCGTTGAAGATCAAGGTAGCGGGAGGGCCGAAGAGACCCAGTACTTC. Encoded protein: CSVEDQGSGRAEETQYF.

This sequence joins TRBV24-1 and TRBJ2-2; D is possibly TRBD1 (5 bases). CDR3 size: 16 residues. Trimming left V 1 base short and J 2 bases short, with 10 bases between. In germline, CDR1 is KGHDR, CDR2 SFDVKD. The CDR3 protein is CATSDFGQGNTGELFF. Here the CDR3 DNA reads TGTGCCACCAGTGATTTCGGGCAGGGTAACACCGGGGAGCTGTTTTTT.

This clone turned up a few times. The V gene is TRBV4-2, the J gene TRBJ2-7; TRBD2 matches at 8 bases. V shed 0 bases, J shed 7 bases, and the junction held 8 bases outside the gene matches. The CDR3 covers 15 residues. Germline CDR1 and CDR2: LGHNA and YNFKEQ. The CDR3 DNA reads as TGTGCCAGCAGCCAAGATGCTAGCGGGTCTTTGGAGCAGTACTTC. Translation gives CASSQDASGSLEQYF.

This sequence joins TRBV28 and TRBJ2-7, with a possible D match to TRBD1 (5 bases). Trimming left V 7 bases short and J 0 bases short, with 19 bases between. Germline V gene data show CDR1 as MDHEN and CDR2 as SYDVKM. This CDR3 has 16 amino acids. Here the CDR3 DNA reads TGTGCCAGCACAGAGGAAGGACAAACCTACTCCTACGAGCAGTACTTC. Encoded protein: CASTEEGQTYSYEQYF.

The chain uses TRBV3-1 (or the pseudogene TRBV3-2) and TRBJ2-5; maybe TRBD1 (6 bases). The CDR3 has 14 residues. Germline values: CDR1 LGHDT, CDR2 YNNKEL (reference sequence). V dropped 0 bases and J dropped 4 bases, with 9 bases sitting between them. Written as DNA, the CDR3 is TGTGCCAGCAGCCAAGATACAGGGCCAGAGACCCAGTACTTC. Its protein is CASSQDTGPETQYF.

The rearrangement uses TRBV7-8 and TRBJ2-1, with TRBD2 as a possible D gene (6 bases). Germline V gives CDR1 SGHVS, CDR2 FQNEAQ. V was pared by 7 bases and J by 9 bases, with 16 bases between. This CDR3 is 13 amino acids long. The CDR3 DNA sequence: TGTGCCAGCACCCGAGGATGGCGGGGTGAGCAGTTCTTC. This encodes CASTRGWRGEQFF.

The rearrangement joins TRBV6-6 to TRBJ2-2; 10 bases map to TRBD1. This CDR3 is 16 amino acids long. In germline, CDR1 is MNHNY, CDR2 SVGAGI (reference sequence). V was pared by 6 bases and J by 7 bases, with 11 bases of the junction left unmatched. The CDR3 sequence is CASSYGQGVTFGELFF. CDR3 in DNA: TGTGCCAGCAGCTATGGACAGGGGGTAACCTTCGGGGAGCTGTTTTTT.

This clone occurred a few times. CDR3 sequence (DNA): TGTGCCAGCAGCCGTCGAGGGGGGGTAAACCAAGAGACCCAGTACTTC. Its translation is CASSRRGGVNQETQYF. The chain combines TRBV3-1 (or the pseudogene TRBV3-2) with TRBJ2-5; D may be TRBD2 (7 bases). Deletions cut 4 bases from V and 0 bases from J, with 15 bases between. The germline V gene encodes CDR1 LGHDT and CDR2 YNNKEL (reference sequence). The CDR3 is 16 residues long.

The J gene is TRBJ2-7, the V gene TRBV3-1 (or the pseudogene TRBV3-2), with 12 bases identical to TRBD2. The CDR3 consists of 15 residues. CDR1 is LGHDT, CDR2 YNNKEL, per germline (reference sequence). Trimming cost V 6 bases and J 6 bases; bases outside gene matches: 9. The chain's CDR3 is CASREEGLAGGEQYF. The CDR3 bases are TGTGCCAGCAGGGAAGAGGGACTAGCGGGCGGCGAGCAGTACTTC.

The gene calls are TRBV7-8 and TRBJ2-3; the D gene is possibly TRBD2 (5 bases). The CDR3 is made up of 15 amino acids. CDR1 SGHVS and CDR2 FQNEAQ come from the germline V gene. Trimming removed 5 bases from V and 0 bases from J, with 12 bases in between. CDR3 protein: CASSPDSGSTDTQYF. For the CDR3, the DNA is TGTGCCAGCAGCCCAGATTCGGGAAGCACAGATACGCAGTATTTT.

CDR3: CASSIGGAVDQPQHF. Written as DNA, the CDR3 is TGTGCCAGTAGTATTGGAGGGGCAGTGGATCAGCCCCAGCATTTT. The genes are TRBV19 and TRBJ1-5, with a weak D call TRBD1 (5 bases). Germline V gives CDR1 LNHDA, CDR2 SQIVND (reference sequence). The CDR3 spans 15 residues. Trimming removed 3 bases from V and 5 bases from J, with 14 bases in between.

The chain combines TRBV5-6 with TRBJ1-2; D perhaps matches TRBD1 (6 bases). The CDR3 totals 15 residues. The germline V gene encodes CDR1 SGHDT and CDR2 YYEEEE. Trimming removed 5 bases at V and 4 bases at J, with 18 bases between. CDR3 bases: TGTGCCAGCAGAATTGTCGGGGGGCGAAGCTATGGCTACACCTTC. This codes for CASRIVGGRSYGYTF.

The CDR3 nucleotides are TGTGCCAGTCAACGGGCTACAGGGCTTAATGAAAAACTGTTTTTT. Amino acids: CASQRATGLNEKLFF. This rearrangement joins TRBV6-5 to TRBJ1-4; D may be TRBD1 (6 bases). The CDR3 totals 15 residues. Trimming took off 9 bases at V and 4 bases at J, with 18 bases between the two ends. Germline V gene sequence: CDR1 MNHEY, CDR2 SVGAGI.

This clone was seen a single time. The CDR3 DNA sequence: TGTGCCAGCAGTTATAACAGGGGAACTAACTATGGCTACACCTTC. Translating it yields CASSYNRGTNYGYTF. The chain employs TRBV5-4 and TRBJ1-2; TRBD1 matches 7 bases. CDR1 is SGHNT, CDR2 YYREEE, per germline (reference sequence). With V trimmed by 5 bases and J by 0 bases, 7 bases remained unmatched. This CDR3 is 15 amino acids long.

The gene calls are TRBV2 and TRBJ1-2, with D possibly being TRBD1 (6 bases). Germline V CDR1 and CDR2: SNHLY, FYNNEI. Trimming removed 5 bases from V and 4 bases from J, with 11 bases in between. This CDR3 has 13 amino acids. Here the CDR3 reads CASSRGQSYGYTF. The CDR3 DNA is TGTGCCAGCAGTCGCGGACAGAGCTATGGCTACACCTTC.

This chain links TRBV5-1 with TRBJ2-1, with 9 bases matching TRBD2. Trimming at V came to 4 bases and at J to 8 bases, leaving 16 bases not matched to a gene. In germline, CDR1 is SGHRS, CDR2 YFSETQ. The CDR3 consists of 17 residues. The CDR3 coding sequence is TGCGCCAGCAGCCCCAAGGGTCTGGCGGGAGGGCTGGATGAGCAGTTCTTC. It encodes CASSPKGLAGGLDEQFF.

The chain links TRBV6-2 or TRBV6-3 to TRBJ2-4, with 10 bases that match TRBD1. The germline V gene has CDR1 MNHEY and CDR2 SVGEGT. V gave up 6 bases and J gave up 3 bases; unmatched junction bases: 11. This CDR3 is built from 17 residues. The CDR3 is CASSFIGQGGFKNIQYF. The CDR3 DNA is TGTGCCAGCAGCTTCATCGGACAGGGGGGCTTCAAAAACATTCAGTACTTC.

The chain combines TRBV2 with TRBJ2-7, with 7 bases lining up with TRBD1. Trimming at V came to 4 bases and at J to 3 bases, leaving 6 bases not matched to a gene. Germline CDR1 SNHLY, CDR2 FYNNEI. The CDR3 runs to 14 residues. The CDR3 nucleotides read TGTGCCAGCAGTGGCGACAGGGTACACTACGAGCAGTACTTC. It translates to CASSGDRVHYEQYF.